This entry lists 3 T cell receptor beta chains sequenced from one sample in a study of OX40 agonist ivuxolimab in advanced cancers. Generated by immunoSEQ multiplex PCR, the TCRdb table keeps only in-frame clones and is missing some. The sample holds approximately 70,000 clones; about 80% are singletons and the top ten take 1.4%. This specimen was CD4+ or CD8+ T cells sorted from blood, taken in a trial of the OX40 agonist ivuxolimab. These receptors came from an adult with an advanced solid tumor such as melanoma, head and neck, liver or kidney cancer.

The V and J genes are TRBV6-6 and TRBJ2-3; D is unclear. V gave up 0 bases and J gave up 5 bases, with 3 bases separating them. Germline CDR1 MNHNY, CDR2 SVGAGI (reference sequence). CDR3 length: 12 residues. CDR3 in amino acids: CASSYSGDTQYF. Written as DNA, the CDR3 is TGTGCCAGCAGTTACTCAGGAGATACGCAGTATTTT.

This clone was observed once. This chain joins TRBV2 and TRBJ2-1; D not resolved. Looked up from germline, CDR1 is SNHLY and CDR2 is FYNNEI. The germline V and J ends were trimmed by 2 bases and 12 bases, with 20 bases remaining between them. The CDR3 is made up of 15 amino acids. Here the CDR3 DNA reads TGTGCCAGCAGTGAATGGGTTAATCCTAATCGACCGCAGTTCTTC. Translation: CASSEWVNPNRPQFF.

The rearrangement joins TRBV15 to TRBJ1-5, with 7 bases fitting TRBD1. The V and J ends lost 4 bases and 4 bases, in that order; junction bases with no gene match: 7. CDR1 LNHNV and CDR2 YYDKDF come from the germline V gene (reference sequence). This CDR3 spans 15 amino acids. The CDR3 loop is CATSTRTGGNQPQHF. DNA for the CDR3: TGTGCCACCAGCACCAGGACAGGCGGTAATCAGCCCCAGCATTTT.